A selection of T cell receptor beta chains follows, all from one sample in a study of blood T cell repertoires in COVID-19. TCRdb's table, derived via immunoSEQ multiplex PCR, lists solely in-frame clones and lacks some. Seen here are about 270,000 clones, roughly 84% observed once, and the top ten hold roughly 3%. Input material: peripheral blood. The receptor set was obtained from a young woman with acute or convalescent COVID-19. The CDR3 runs from the conserved cysteine through the conserved F or W. D genes are given only for firm matches. A clone size is listed for some rows: how often the clone was seen (once, few, many), or a class if it is expanded.

cdr3_aa	cdr3_nt	clone_size	v_call	j_call	d_call
CASSGTSGSYEQYF	TGTGCCAGCAGCGGGACTAGCGGGAGCTACGAGCAGTACTTC	NA	TRBV6-2/TRBV6-3	TRBJ2-7	TRBD2
CASSAYTRGYTF	TGCGCCAGCAGCGCATATACTCGGGGCTACACCTTC	once	TRBV5-1	TRBJ1-2	NA
CASSLGGRASTDTQYF	TGTGCCAGCAGCTTAGGCGGGAGGGCCAGTACAGATACGCAGTATTTT	NA	TRBV13	TRBJ2-3	TRBD2
CASSRGTLAGGGKTQYF	TGTGCCAGCAGCCGGGGGACGCTAGCGGGAGGTGGTAAGACCCAGTACTTC	NA	TRBV5-4	TRBJ2-5	TRBD2
CSADLANEQFF	TGCAGTGCTGACCTAGCTAATGAGCAGTTCTTC	once	TRBV20-1	TRBJ2-1	NA
CAWMGVGETQYF	TGTGCCTGGATGGGAGTGGGAGAGACCCAGTACTTC	NA	TRBV30	TRBJ2-5	NA
CASSPVGVGEQYF	TGTGCCAGCTCACCAGTAGGAGTTGGTGAGCAGTACTTC	NA	TRBV18	TRBJ2-7	NA
CASSLGQDTGELFF	TGTGCCAGCAGTCTTGGACAGGACACCGGGGAGCTGTTTTTT	NA	TRBV28	TRBJ2-2	TRBD1
CATSRPGQGTDTQYF	TGTGCCACCAGCAGACCCGGACAGGGCACAGATACGCAGTATTTT	NA	TRBV15	TRBJ2-3	TRBD1
CASSVGPGQAGGTQYF	TGTGCCAGCAGCGTAGGGCCAGGTCAGGCAGGGGGGACCCAGTACTTC	NA	TRBV9	TRBJ2-5	TRBD1
CASSEAAGGTGELFF	TGTGCCAGCAGTGAAGCGGCAGGGGGCACCGGGGAGCTGTTTTTT	NA	TRBV6-1	TRBJ2-2	TRBD1
CASSQVTVSF	TGTGCCAGCAGCCAAGTCACGGTTTCCTTC	NA	TRBV3-1/TRBV3-2	TRBJ2-7	NA
CASSVRDRLSSGNTIYF	TGTGCCAGCAGCGTACGGGACAGGCTAAGCTCTGGAAACACCATATATTTT	NA	TRBV9	TRBJ1-3	TRBD1
CASSIAGDFNEQYF	TGTGCCAGTAGTATAGCGGGAGATTTTAACGAGCAGTACTTC	NA	TRBV19	TRBJ2-7	NA
CASSFYRGHTEAFF	TGTGCCAGCAGCTTTTACAGGGGTCACACTGAAGCTTTCTTT	NA	TRBV7-2	TRBJ1-1	TRBD1
CASSPTRDEQFF	TGTGCCAGCAGTCCGACTAGGGATGAGCAGTTCTTC	NA	TRBV14	TRBJ2-1	NA
CASSLAGRGRSYEQYF	TGTGCCAGCAGCTTGGCCGGAAGGGGCCGATCCTACGAGCAGTACTTC	few	TRBV5-8	TRBJ2-7	NA
CASSLYRGREQYF	TGTGCCAGCAGTTTGTACAGGGGAAGGGAGCAGTACTTC	NA	TRBV27	TRBJ2-7	TRBD1
CASSPLLYEQYF	TGTGCCAGCTCACCACTCCTATACGAGCAGTACTTC	NA	TRBV18	TRBJ2-7	NA
CASSQDTGTSSYEQYF	TGTGCCAGCAGCCAAGACACAGGGACTAGCTCCTACGAGCAGTACTTC	NA	TRBV3-1/TRBV3-2	TRBJ2-7	TRBD2
CASSILGSPSNEQYF	TGTGCCAGCAGCATCCTCGGGAGCCCCTCAAATGAGCAGTACTTC	NA	TRBV7-2	TRBJ2-7	NA
CASSSYGGNQPQHF	TGTGCCAGCAGCTCCTACGGGGGGAATCAGCCCCAGCATTTT	NA	TRBV7-2	TRBJ1-5	NA
CAWSVRSGRGEQPQHF	TGTGCCTGGAGTGTACGGTCCGGCAGGGGAGAGCAGCCCCAGCATTTT	NA	TRBV30	TRBJ1-5	NA
CASSSLGGETQYF	TGTGCCAGCAGTTCGCTCGGTGGAGAGACCCAGTACTTC	NA	TRBV14	TRBJ2-5	NA
CATSRDLGQEHYGYTF	TGTGCCACCAGCAGAGATCTAGGACAGGAGCACTATGGCTACACCTTC	few	TRBV15	TRBJ1-2	TRBD1
CATSDPGFSETQYF	TGTGCCACCAGTGACCCGGGGTTCAGCGAGACCCAGTACTTC	NA	TRBV24-1	TRBJ2-5	NA
CAISEGSGTEAFF	TGTGCCATCAGTGAGGGGAGTGGCACTGAAGCTTTCTTT	NA	TRBV10-3	TRBJ1-1	NA
CASSLSGDSYNEQFF	TGTGCCAGTAGTCTTAGCGGGGACTCCTACAATGAGCAGTTCTTC	NA	TRBV19	TRBJ2-1	TRBD2
CASSSDRVGAFF	TGTGCCAGCAGTTCTGACAGGGTGGGTGCTTTCTTT	NA	TRBV28	TRBJ1-1	TRBD1
CASSLTPTGYGYTF	TGCGCCAGCAGCCTTACCCCAACAGGGTATGGCTACACCTTC	NA	TRBV4-3	TRBJ1-2	NA
CASGQSTGAHEKLFF	TGTGCCAGCGGCCAAAGTACAGGGGCCCATGAAAAACTGTTTTTT	once	TRBV3-1/TRBV3-2	TRBJ1-4	TRBD1
CASSDRGHLEQYF	TGTGCCAGCAGTGACCGGGGACACCTCGAGCAGTACTTC	NA	TRBV6-2/TRBV6-3	TRBJ2-7	NA
CASSLTRASGYTF	TGTGCCAGCAGCTTAACGCGGGCTTCTGGCTACACCTTC	few	TRBV7-3	TRBJ1-2	NA
CASSPIASGDYPYEQYF	TGTGCTAGCAGCCCCATAGCTTCCGGGGACTACCCCTACGAGCAGTACTTC	NA	TRBV7-7	TRBJ2-7	TRBD2
CASSTGTSGYTDTQYF	TGTGCCAGTAGTACCGGGACTAGCGGCTACACAGATACGCAGTATTTT	NA	TRBV19	TRBJ2-3	TRBD2
CASSAMRDTYEQYF	TGTGCCAGCAGCGCCATGCGGGATACCTACGAGCAGTACTTC	NA	TRBV6-2/TRBV6-3	TRBJ2-7	NA